This T cell receptor beta chain was profiled in a study of shared clonotypes between healthy human individuals. This table comes from immunoSEQ multiplex PCR, and its TCRdb copy is limited to in-frame clones, with some not included. The repertoire holds more than 2 million clones, with about 95% as singletons. CD45RO negativity and positive selection for CCR7 defined naive CD8 cells, a population that excluded terminally differentiated effector memory CD45RA+ cells. The material sequenced was naive CD8+ T cells sorted from blood. This receptor was identified in a man younger than 35 in good health.

The CDR3 loop is CASSTIIITSGRTDTQYF. CDR3 bases: TGTGCCAGCAGTACTATAATTATCACTAGCGGGAGAACAGATACGCAGTATTTT. The rearrangement uses TRBV28 and TRBJ2-3; 11 positions agree with TRBD2. Germline trimming cut 5 bases from V and 3 bases from J; bases unmatched to any gene: 13. The V gene's germline CDR1 is MDHEN and CDR2 SYDVKM. The CDR3 covers 18 residues.